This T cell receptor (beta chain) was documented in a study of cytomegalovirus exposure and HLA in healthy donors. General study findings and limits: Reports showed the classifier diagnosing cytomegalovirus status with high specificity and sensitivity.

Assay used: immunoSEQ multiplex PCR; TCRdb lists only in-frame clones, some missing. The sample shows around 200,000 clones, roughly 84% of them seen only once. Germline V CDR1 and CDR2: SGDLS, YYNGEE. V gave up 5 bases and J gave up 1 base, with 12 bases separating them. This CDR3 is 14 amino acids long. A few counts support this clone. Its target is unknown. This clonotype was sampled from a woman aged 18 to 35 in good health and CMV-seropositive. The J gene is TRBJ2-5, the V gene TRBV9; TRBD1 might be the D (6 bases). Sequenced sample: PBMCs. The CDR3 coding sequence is TGTGCCAGCAGTGGCGGACAGCCCCAAGAGACCCAGTACTTC. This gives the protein CASSGGQPQETQYF.